This T cell receptor (beta chain) was sequenced in a study of shared clonotypes between healthy human individuals. The CDR3 runs 17 residues. The V gene's germline CDR1 is MGHRA and CDR2 YSYEKL. Trimming removed 4 bases from V and 0 bases from J, with 16 bases in between. About this clone: Its specificity is unknown.

Produced via immunoSEQ multiplex PCR; TCRdb's table is partial and in-frame only. Here the sample spans about 1.5 million clones, 98% being singletons. Findings and caveats of the study: What rarefaction showed was incomplete sorted-subset sequencing despite large depth. The study found lower generation probabilities in non-shared clonotypes than in those shared by all four donors. It was anticipated that sequencing depth would influence how many clonotypes donors shared.

This sequence was found in a man younger than 45 in good health. The chain employs TRBV4-1 and TRBJ1-5, with D possibly TRBD1 on 6 matching bases. The sample comprised naive CD4+ T cells sorted from blood. Regarding subset: CD45RA+ positively selected. CDR3 coding DNA: TGCGCCAGCAGCCCAGGGGTCGCATTAACTAGCAATCAGCCCCAGCATTTT. The encoded protein is CASSPGVALTSNQPQHF.